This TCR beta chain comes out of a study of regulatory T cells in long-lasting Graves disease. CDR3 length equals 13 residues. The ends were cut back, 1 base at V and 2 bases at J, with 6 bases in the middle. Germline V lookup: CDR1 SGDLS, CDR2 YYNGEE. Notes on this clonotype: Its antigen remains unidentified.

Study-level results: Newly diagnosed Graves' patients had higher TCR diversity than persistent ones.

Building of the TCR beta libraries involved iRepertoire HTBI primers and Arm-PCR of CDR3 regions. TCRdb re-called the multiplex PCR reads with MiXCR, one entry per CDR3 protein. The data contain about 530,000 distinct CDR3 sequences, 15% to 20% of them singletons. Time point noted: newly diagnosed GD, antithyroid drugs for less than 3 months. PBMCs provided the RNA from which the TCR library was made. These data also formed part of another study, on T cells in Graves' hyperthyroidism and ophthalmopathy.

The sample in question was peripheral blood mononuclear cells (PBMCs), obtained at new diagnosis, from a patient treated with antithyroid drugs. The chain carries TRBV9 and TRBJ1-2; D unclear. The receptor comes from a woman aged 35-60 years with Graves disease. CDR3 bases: TGTGCCAGCAGCGTAACAGAAAACTATGGCTACACCTTC. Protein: CASSVTENYGYTF.